The 24 T cell receptor beta chains reported below all come from one sample, sequenced in a study of preoperative IRX-2 immunotherapy in early breast cancer. Repertoires were generated with immunoSEQ multiplex PCR, while TCRdb's copy carries only in-frame clones and drops some. The sample consists of under 15,000 clones, around 90% of them appearing once. As for treatment: preoperative locoregional IRX-2 cytokine immunotherapy. Specimen collection occurred from a patient treated with IRX-2 immunotherapy. Receptors were obtained from a human donor with breast cancer.

The rearrangement uses TRBV5-1 and TRBJ1-1; tentatively, D is TRBD1 (5 bases). Trimming pared 4 bases from V and 2 bases from J, leaving 15 bases between. The germline CDR1 and CDR2 sequences are SGHRS and YFSETQ. CDR3 size: 15 residues. CDR3 bases: TGCGCCAGCAGCCCCTGGGGCAGTCGAAACACTGAAGCTTTCTTT. Translating gives CASSPWGSRNTEAFF.

The rearrangement links TRBV7-2 to TRBJ2-1, with D possibly called TRBD1 or TRBD2 (5 bases each). V was shortened by 0 bases and J by 3 bases, with 15 bases between the two germline ends. Germline-derived CDR1 and CDR2 are SGHTA and FQGNSA. The CDR3 has 17 residues. DNA of the CDR3: TGTGCCAGCAGCTTAGCGCCTAACGGGGCTAGCTACAATGAGCAGTTCTTC. It is translated as CASSLAPNGASYNEQFF.

This rearrangement joins TRBV5-8 to TRBJ2-4; D could derive from TRBD1 or TRBD2 (5 bases each). The CDR3 covers 15 residues. Trimming took 0 bases from V and 9 from J, leaving 16 bases between them. Germline CDR1 is SGHTS and CDR2 is YDEGEE. CDR3 in DNA: TGTGCCAGCAGCTTGGGGACATCCCAACGGGGCATTCAGTACTTC. This encodes CASSLGTSQRGIQYF.

The rearrangement joins TRBV9 to TRBJ1-1, with D tentatively TRBD1 (6 bases). With 3 bases removed from V and 1 base from J, the gap between germline ends came to 16 bases. Germline V gene lookup returns CDR1 SGDLS and CDR2 YYNGEE. The CDR3 consists of 16 residues. CDR3 DNA: TGTGCCAGCAGCGCCAATATACAGGGAAGGAACACTGAAGCTTTCTTT. As protein: CASSANIQGRNTEAFF.

V gene TRBV7-2 combines with J gene TRBJ2-1; 7 bases align to TRBD2. CDR3 length: 16 amino acids. V shed 5 bases, J shed 2 bases, and the junction held 9 bases outside the gene matches. CDR1 is SGHTA and CDR2 is FQGNSA in the germline V gene. CDR3 amino acids: CASSPPGLQPYNEQFF. CDR3 nucleotides: TGTGCCAGCAGCCCCCCGGGACTACAGCCCTACAATGAGCAGTTCTTC.

The J gene is TRBJ2-1, the V gene TRBV5-4, with D tentatively TRBD1 or TRBD2 (5 bases each). This CDR3 is 14 amino acids long. The V end lost 5 bases, the J end lost 9 bases, and 18 bases lay between the germline ends. Germline loops: CDR1 SGHNT, CDR2 YYREEE (reference sequence). This chain's CDR3 is CASRPGAVEFEQFF. For the CDR3, the DNA is TGTGCCAGCAGACCCGGGGCCGTCGAATTTGAGCAGTTCTTC.

Comment on this clone: The junction departs from germline at one end; a sequencing error may be responsible. The chain is built from TRBV5-6 and TRBJ1-2; D possibly corresponds to TRBD1 (5 bases). CDR3 length: 12 amino acids. Germline V lookup: CDR1 SGHDT, CDR2 YYEEEE. This CDR3 reads CASRLGELGYTF. DNA for the CDR3: TGTGCCAGCAGGTTGGGGGAATTGGGCTACACCTTC.

This clone was detected once. The chain uses TRBV9 and TRBJ1-2; 10 bases are shared with TRBD1. The CDR3 extends over 14 amino acids. J was trimmed by 8 bases and V by 3 bases; bases with no gene match: 7. Looked up from germline, CDR1 is SGDLS and CDR2 is YYNGEE. CDR3 coding DNA: TGTGCCAGCAGCGCGGACAGGGGGTTTGAAGGCTACACCTTC. As protein: CASSADRGFEGYTF.

The chain carries TRBV6-5 and TRBJ1-1; the match to TRBD1 covers 7 bases. The CDR3 sequence is 14 residues long. Germline V gene sequence: CDR1 MNHEY, CDR2 SVGAGI. Trimming at V came to 6 bases and at J to 1 base, leaving 5 bases not matched to a gene. CDR3 sequence reads: CASSRRDRNTEAFF. The CDR3 DNA reads as TGTGCCAGCAGCCGCCGGGACAGGAACACTGAAGCTTTCTTT.

The V call is TRBV19, the J call TRBJ1-1; D not resolved. V was trimmed by 3 bases and J by 1 base, leaving 9 bases between them. The CDR3 covers 14 residues. Germline CDR1 is LNHDA and CDR2 is SQIVND (reference sequence). This CDR3 is CASSIGTANTEAFF. The CDR3 DNA is TGTGCCAGTAGTATCGGTACAGCGAACACTGAAGCTTTCTTT.

The V call is TRBV6-5, the J call TRBJ2-3; D not certain. CDR3 length equals 12 residues. Germline V lookup: CDR1 MNHEY, CDR2 SVGAGI. The germline V and J ends were trimmed by 5 bases and 3 bases, with 6 bases remaining between them. CDR3 DNA sequence: TGTGCCAGCAGTCCCGGGACAGATACGCAGTATTTT. It translates to CASSPGTDTQYF.

The chain combines TRBV6-6 with TRBJ1-4; weak D call: TRBD1 (5 bases). The CDR3 loop spans 14 amino acids. Trimming pared 6 bases from V and 8 bases from J, leaving 16 bases between. Looked up from germline, CDR1 is MNHNY and CDR2 is SVGAGI (reference sequence). The CDR3 region is CASRGGAPGEKLFF. Here the CDR3 DNA reads TGTGCCAGCAGGGGAGGGGCCCCGGGGGAAAAACTGTTTTTT.

The J gene is TRBJ1-1, the V gene TRBV29-1, with no clear D. The V gene lost 5 bases and the J gene lost 0 bases, with 10 bases spanning the gap. This CDR3 is 13 amino acids long. Germline V gene sequence: CDR1 SQVTM, CDR2 ANQGSEA. Here the CDR3 DNA reads TGCAGCGTTAGCTGGCCTCTGAACACTGAAGCTTTCTTT. Translating it yields CSVSWPLNTEAFF.

The rearrangement joins TRBV5-6 to TRBJ1-1, with D hard to call. Trimming took off 2 bases at V and 0 bases at J, with 5 bases between the two ends. Germline V CDR1 and CDR2: SGHDT, YYEEEE. This CDR3 contains 13 residues. This CDR3 reads CASSLSMNTEAFF. DNA of the CDR3: TGTGCCAGCAGCTTATCGATGAACACTGAAGCTTTCTTT.

The CDR3 DNA reads TGTGCCAGCAGCTCAGGACAGGCGCCTCGCGCTTTCTTT. Translation: CASSSGQAPRAFF. The rearrangement uses TRBV7-6 and TRBJ1-1; 7 bases map to TRBD1. J gave up 11 bases and V 4 bases, and 10 bases lay outside the gene matches. CDR3 length: 13 residues. Germline assignment: CDR1 SGHVS and CDR2 FNYEAQ.

V usage is TRBV19 and J usage is TRBJ2-7; D may be TRBD1 or TRBD2 (5 bases each). V lost 0 bases, J lost 8 bases, and 8 bases lay in between. Germline V gives CDR1 LNHDA, CDR2 SQIVND (reference sequence). The CDR3 has 12 residues. DNA of the CDR3: TGTGCCAGTAGTATAGATGAGGGGAAGCAGTACTTC. Its protein product is CASSIDEGKQYF.

The chain uses TRBV11-3 and TRBJ1-1; TRBD1 is a possible D gene (6 bases). Trimming left V 8 bases short and J 12 bases short, with 25 bases between. Germline assignment: CDR1 SGHNT and CDR2 YENEEA. This CDR3 is 14 amino acids long. This chain's CDR3 is CASRSSNGGGMTFF. DNA of the CDR3: TGTGCCAGCCGGTCTTCAAACGGGGGCGGAATGACTTTCTTT.

The gene calls are TRBV25-1 and TRBJ1-5, with a possible D match to TRBD1 (5 bases). Germline values: CDR1 MGHDK, CDR2 SYGVNS. The V gene lost 4 bases and the J gene lost 0 bases, with 16 bases spanning the gap. CDR3 length: 17 amino acids. CDR3 region: CASSVSTELYSNQPQHF. Written as DNA, the CDR3 is TGTGCCAGCAGTGTTTCGACAGAGCTTTATAGCAATCAGCCCCAGCATTTT.

This clone is a singleton in its sample. The DNA for the CDR3 is TGTGCCAGCAGCCCCACCAAGGGGTTTGGCTACACCTTC. Translating gives CASSPTKGFGYTF. J is TRBJ1-2 and V is TRBV7-2; the D gene is possibly TRBD1 (5 bases). The germline V and J ends were trimmed by 5 bases and 7 bases, with 14 bases remaining between them. The CDR3 loop spans 13 amino acids. Germline CDR1 SGHTA, CDR2 FQGNSA.

The chain links TRBV7-6 to TRBJ2-2; tentative D call: TRBD2 (6 bases). The CDR3 is made up of 15 amino acids. Germline CDR1 and CDR2: SGHVS and FNYEAQ. V lost 5 bases, J lost 1 base, and 11 bases lay in between. This CDR3 reads CASSPRRGNTGELFF. CDR3 in DNA: TGTGCCAGCAGCCCTCGGCGGGGGAACACCGGGGAGCTGTTTTTT.

This clone was detected once. The rearrangement joins TRBV21-1 to TRBJ2-1; the DNA was not compared with TRBD1, the D call given in the table. TRBV21-1 is noted as a pseudogene. This CDR3 is 15 amino acids long. The CDR3 spells CASSMLRDRDNEQFF. CDR3 DNA sequence: TGTGCCAGCAGCATGTTAAGGGACAGGGATAATGAGCAGTTCTTC.

This clone was observed once. V is TRBV23-1 and J is TRBJ2-5; the match to TRBD2 covers 13 bases. The J call may be in error: the DNA end matches TRBJ2-7 better. TRBV23-1 is an open reading frame, and its role is uncertain. The CDR3 consists of 18 residues. The CDR3 coding sequence is TGCGCCAGCAGTATTAGACTAGCGGGGGGCAGGAGCTCCTACGAGCAGTACTTC. This gives the protein CASSIRLAGGRSSYEQYF.

This rearrangement joins TRBV15 to TRBJ2-5; D is ambiguous. V was shortened by 0 bases and J by 2 bases, with 4 bases between the two germline ends. The CDR3 spans 13 residues. CDR1 is LNHNV and CDR2 is YYDKDF in the germline V gene (reference sequence). The CDR3, as DNA: TGTGCCACCAGCAGAGACCCGCAAGAGACCCAGTACTTC. Protein sequence: CATSRDPQETQYF.

V is TRBV27 and J is TRBJ2-1, with D tentatively TRBD2 (6 bases). The CDR3 contains 16 residues. V lost 2 bases to trimming and J lost 3 bases, with 14 bases between them. Germline V CDR1 and CDR2: MNHEY, SMNVEV (reference sequence). CDR3 loop: CASSLSFGGYYNEQFF. CDR3 DNA sequence: TGTGCCAGCAGTTTAAGTTTCGGGGGATACTACAATGAGCAGTTCTTC.